This T cell receptor (beta chain) was obtained from a study of B cell selection in AIRE deficiency. Regulatory T cells were sorted as CD4+CD25hiCD127low/negative cells. Sequenced by immunoSEQ multiplex PCR; TCRdb stores in-frame clones only, minus some. The sample carries about 21,000 clones, approximately 94% recorded once. V lost 1 base to trimming and J lost 10 bases, with 13 bases between them. This CDR3 comprises 13 residues. Germline CDR1 reads LNHNV; CDR2 reads YYDKDF (reference sequence). This clone was detected once. Antigen: not known. General observations from the study: Roughly 31% of healthy-donor shared Treg TCRbeta sequences appeared in patient Tconv cells.

The sample comprised Tregs sorted from PBMCs. The sequence was collected from a human donor with AIRE deficiency. The chain joins TRBV15 to TRBJ1-1; D is possibly TRBD1 (6 bases). CDR3 nucleotide sequence: TGTGCCACCAGCAGAGCACGCACAGGGACAGCTTTCTTT. Translating gives CATSRARTGTAFF.